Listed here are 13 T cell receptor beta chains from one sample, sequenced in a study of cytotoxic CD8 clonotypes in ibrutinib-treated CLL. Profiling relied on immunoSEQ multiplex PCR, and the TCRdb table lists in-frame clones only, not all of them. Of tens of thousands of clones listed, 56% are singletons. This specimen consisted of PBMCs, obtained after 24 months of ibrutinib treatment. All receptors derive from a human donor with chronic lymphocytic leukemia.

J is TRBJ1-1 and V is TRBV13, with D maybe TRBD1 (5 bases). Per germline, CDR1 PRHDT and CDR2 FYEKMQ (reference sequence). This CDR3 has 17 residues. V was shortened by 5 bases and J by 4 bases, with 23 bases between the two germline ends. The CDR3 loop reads CASSPRRGRQSGTEAFF. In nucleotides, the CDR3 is TGTGCCAGCAGCCCCCGACGAGGGAGACAGTCGGGCACTGAAGCTTTCTTT.

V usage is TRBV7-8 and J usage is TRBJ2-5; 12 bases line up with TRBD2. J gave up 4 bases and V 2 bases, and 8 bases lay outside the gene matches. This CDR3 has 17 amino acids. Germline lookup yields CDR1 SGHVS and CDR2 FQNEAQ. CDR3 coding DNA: TGTGCCAGCAGCTTATGGACTAGCGGGGCTGGGGGAGAGACCCAGTACTTC. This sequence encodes CASSLWTSGAGGETQYF.

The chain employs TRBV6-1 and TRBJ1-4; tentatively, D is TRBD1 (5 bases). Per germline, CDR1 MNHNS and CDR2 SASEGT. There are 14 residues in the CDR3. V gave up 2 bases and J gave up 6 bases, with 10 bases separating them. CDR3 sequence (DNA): TGTGCCAGCAGTGAACGCAGGGCATATGAAAAACTGTTTTTT. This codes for CASSERRAYEKLFF.

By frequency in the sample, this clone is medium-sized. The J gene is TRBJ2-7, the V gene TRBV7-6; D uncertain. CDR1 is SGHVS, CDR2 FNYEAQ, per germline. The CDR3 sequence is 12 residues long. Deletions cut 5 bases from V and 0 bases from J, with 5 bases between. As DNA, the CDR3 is TGTGCCAGCAGCCCCAGCTCCTACGAGCAGTACTTC. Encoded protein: CASSPSSYEQYF.

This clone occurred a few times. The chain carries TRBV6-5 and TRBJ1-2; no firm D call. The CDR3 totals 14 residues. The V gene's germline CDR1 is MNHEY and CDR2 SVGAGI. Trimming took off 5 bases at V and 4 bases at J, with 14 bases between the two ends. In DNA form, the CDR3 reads TGTGCCAGCAGTCGCTCTGGAGCTTCCTATGGCTACACCTTC. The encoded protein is CASSRSGASYGYTF.

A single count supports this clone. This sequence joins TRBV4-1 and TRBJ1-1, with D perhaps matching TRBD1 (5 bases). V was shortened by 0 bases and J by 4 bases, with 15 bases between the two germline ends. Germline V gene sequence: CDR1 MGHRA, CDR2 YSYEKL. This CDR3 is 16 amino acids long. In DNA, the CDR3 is TGCGCCAGCAGCCAAGAGTCTCCGGGACTCCGCACTGAAGCTTTCTTT. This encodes CASSQESPGLRTEAFF.

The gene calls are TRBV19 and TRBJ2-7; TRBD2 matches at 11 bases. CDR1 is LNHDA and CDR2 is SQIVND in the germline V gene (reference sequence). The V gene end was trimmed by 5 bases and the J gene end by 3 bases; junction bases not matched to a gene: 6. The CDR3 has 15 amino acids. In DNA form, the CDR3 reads TGTGCCAGTAGTGAGACTAGCGGGACATTCTACGAGCAGTACTTC. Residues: CASSETSGTFYEQYF.

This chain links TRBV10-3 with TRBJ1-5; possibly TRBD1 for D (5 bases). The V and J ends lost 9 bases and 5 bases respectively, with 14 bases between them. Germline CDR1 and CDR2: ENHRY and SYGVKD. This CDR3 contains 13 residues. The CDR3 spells CAMSAGRDQPQHF. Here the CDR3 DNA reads TGTGCCATGTCAGCAGGGAGGGATCAGCCCCAGCATTTT.

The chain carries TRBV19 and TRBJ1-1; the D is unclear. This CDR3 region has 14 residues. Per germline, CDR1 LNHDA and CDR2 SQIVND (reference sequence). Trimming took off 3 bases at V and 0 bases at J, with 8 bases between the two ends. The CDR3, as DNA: TGTGCCAGTAGTATGGGCAGTTTGAACACTGAAGCTTTCTTT. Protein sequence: CASSMGSLNTEAFF.

The DNA of the CDR3 is TGTGCCAGTAGTTTAACCTTTGTGTACCCAGGAATCGCTGAAGCTTTCTTT. This gives the protein CASSLTFVYPGIAEAFF. This chain uses TRBV19 with TRBJ1-1; no clear D gene. This CDR3 is 17 amino acids long. Germline lookup yields CDR1 LNHDA and CDR2 SQIVND (reference sequence). Trimming took 5 bases from V and 6 from J, leaving 25 bases between them.

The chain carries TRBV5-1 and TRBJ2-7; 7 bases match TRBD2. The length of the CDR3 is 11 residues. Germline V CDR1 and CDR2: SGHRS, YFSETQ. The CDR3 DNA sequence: TGCGCCAGCAGCTTCCTCTTGGGAGGGCACGTC. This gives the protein CASSFLLGGHV.

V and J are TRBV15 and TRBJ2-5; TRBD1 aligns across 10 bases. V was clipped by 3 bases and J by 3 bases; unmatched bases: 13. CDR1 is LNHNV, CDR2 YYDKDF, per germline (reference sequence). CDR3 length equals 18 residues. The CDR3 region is CATSSPGTGAFYKETQYF. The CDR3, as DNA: TGTGCCACCAGCAGCCCCGGGACAGGGGCATTTTATAAAGAGACCCAGTACTTC.

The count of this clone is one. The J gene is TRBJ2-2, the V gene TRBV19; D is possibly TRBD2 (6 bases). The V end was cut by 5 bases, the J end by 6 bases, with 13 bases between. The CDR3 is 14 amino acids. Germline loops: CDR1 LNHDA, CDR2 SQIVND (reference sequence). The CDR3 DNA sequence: TGTGCCAGTAGTGCCGGGAGAGGTCCCGGGGAGCTGTTTTTT. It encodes CASSAGRGPGELFF.